This T cell receptor (beta chain) was sequenced during a study of T cell responses to AZD1222 COVID-19 vaccine. Profiling relied on immunoSEQ multiplex PCR, and the TCRdb table lists in-frame clones only, not all of them. Of over 150,000 clones in the sample, 87% were seen once. As for this clone: Its antigen is not identified.

General observations from the study: Most donors were white British, females outnumbered males, and clonal diversity was possibly underestimated. Regions 160-218 and 743-854 dominated among vaccine-associated CD4 TCRs spanning spike.

The CDR3 consists of 18 residues. Germline V gene lookup returns CDR1 PRHDT and CDR2 FYEKMQ (reference sequence). V lost 5 bases to trimming and J lost 4 bases; unmatched junction nucleotides: 18. The TCR originated in an adult in good health. This chain joins TRBV13 and TRBJ2-7; 9 positions match TRBD1. Sequenced material: peripheral blood, taken on day 0 of AZD1222 vaccination. The CDR3 sequence is CASSPILLTGGAKYEQYF. The CDR3 DNA sequence: TGTGCCAGCAGCCCAATCCTCCTTACAGGGGGCGCAAAGTACGAGCAGTACTTC.